This TCR beta chain was identified during a study of cytomegalovirus exposure and HLA in healthy donors. Notes on the study in general: Among donors in an Asian-associated ancestry cluster, a later analysis reportedly found fewer N-insertions than the roughly 680-donor mean. Reportedly, TCR beta sequences accurately predicted HLA-A and HLA-B alleles in most subjects.

The study ran its PCR with 60 Vbeta and 13 Jbeta primers. Produced via immunoSEQ multiplex PCR; TCRdb's table is partial and in-frame only. The sample holds 100,000 or so clones; over 75% are singletons and the top ten take roughly 4.8%. This clone was seen just once. Its antigen is still unknown. The sequence was collected from a man aged 25-40 years in good health and CMV-seropositive. What was sequenced was PBMCs.

The CDR3 DNA follows: TGTGCCAGCTCACTAGACAGGGGCCTAAAGACCCAGTACTTC. Translating it yields CASSLDRGLKTQYF. This rearrangement joins TRBV18 to TRBJ2-5, with TRBD1 matching over 8 bases. The V segment lost 4 bases and the J segment 6 bases; nucleotides outside the gene matches: 7. CDR3 length: 14 residues. Germline V gene sequence: CDR1 KGHSH, CDR2 LQKENI.